This TCR beta chain was captured by sequencing in a study of early T cells in non-severe SARS-CoV-2 infection. This clonotype has ten or more counts. Trimming cost V 1 base and J 9 bases, with 4 bases left between them. Germline-derived CDR1 and CDR2 are SNHLY and FYNNEI. This CDR3 region has 11 residues. TCRdb redid the calling of the 5' RACE reads with MiXCR, one entry per CDR3 protein. Among approximately 33,000 distinct CDR3 sequences listed, roughly 5.6% were seen once. Sequences were obtained from whole blood. The chain couples TRBV2 to TRBJ2-1; D unclear. The clonotype comes from an adult who was a healthcare worker with PCR-confirmed SARS-CoV-2 infection or an uninfected control (not recorded which). CDR3 sequence (DNA): TGTGCCAGCAGTGAAGAGAGTGAGCAGTTCTTC. The encoded protein is CASSEESEQFF.